This paragraph covers one TCR beta chain sequence. Its cognate antigen has yet to be identified. Base qualities are missing; no much larger clone stands one base away. Clipping removes 5 bases from V and 4 bases from J, with 6 as the unmatched junction base count. CDR1 and CDR2 (SGHAT, FQDESV) derive from the germline V gene (reference sequence). The CDR3 spans 14 residues, from the cysteine through the phenylalanine. Only the CDR3 part of the read is kept: 42 bases, read in frame from the first base. This sample is drawn from a study of T cell changes during pregnancy in multiple sclerosis (dated by TCRdb to about 2019). At the level of the whole study: Changes in the T cell repertoire over the course of pregnancy were examined in this study in women with multiple sclerosis.

The library was obtained by the immunoSEQ multiplex PCR assay. The source is immuneACCESS, and TCRdb retained only in-frame sequences with V and J called. Part of the clones is not carried over; for the studies checked, unresolved V genes explain less than half of this, and the remainder is unexplained. The sample includes under 55,000 clones, with roughly nine tenths observed a single time. In total, the top ten clones hold 10% of the sample. This sequence uses TRBV11-1 and TRBJ1-2, with 8 bases in between that match TRBD1. Sequenced here: CD8+ T cells from peripheral blood mononuclear cells, sampled after pregnancy. This TCR was sampled from a female donor with multiple sclerosis, enrolled in a pregnancy study. CDR3 reads: CASSPGQGLYGYTF. In nucleotide form, the sequence is TGTGCCAGCAGCCCCGGACAGGGTCTCTATGGCTACACCTTC.